This TCR beta chain comes out of a study of blood T cells in healthy people across ages. Using a J-beta primer mix together with a sample-barcoded 5' primer, a second PCR was run for roughly 6 to 12 cycles. TCRdb re-derived calls from the 5' RACE reads in MiXCR, one entry per CDR3 protein. The repertoire consists of approximately 900,000 distinct CDR3 sequences, with around 48% occurring once and the leading ten covering 13%. CDR3 length equals 14 residues. The V segment lost 3 bases and the J segment 2 bases; nucleotides outside the gene matches: 4. Study outcomes and limitations: Expanded clonotype shifts may have been confounded, as the donors had an unknown CMV status. Reliance upon unsorted PBMCs precluded definitive naive versus antigen-experienced comparison.

Of note for this clonotype: Its antigen is still unknown.

The sequencing sample was made of blood. The TCR originated in a man aged 25-40 years in good health. This rearrangement joins TRBV12-3 or TRBV12-4 to TRBJ2-7; 7 positions match TRBD1. This CDR3 is CASSFVDRAYEQYF. The CDR3, as DNA: TGTGCCAGCAGTTTCGTTGACAGGGCCTACGAGCAGTACTTC.